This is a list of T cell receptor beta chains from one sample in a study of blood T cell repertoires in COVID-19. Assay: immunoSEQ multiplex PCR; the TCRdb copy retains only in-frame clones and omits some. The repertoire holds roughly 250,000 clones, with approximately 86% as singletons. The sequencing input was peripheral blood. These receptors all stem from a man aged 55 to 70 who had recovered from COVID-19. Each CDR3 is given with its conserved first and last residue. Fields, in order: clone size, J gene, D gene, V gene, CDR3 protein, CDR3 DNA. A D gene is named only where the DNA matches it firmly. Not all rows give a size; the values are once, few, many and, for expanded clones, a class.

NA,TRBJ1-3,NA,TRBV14,CASRQGGNTIYF,TGTGCCAGCAGGCAGGGGGGAAACACCATATATTTT
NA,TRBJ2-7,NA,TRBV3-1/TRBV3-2,CASSQSPYEQYF,TGTGCCAGCAGCCAGAGCCCCTACGAGCAGTACTTC
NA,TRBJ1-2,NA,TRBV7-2,CASSPSLIRGYTF,TGTGCCAGCAGCCCCTCGTTGATCCGGGGCTACACCTTC
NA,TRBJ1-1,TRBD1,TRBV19,CASMEQGARTEAFF,TGTGCCAGTATGGAACAGGGGGCGCGGACAGAAGCTTTCTTT
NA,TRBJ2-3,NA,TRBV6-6,CASRRLGNTDTQYF,TGTGCCAGCAGGAGACTGGGTAACACAGATACGCAGTATTTT
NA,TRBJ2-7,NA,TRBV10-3,CAIRPDGTYEQYF,TGTGCCATCAGACCGGACGGGACCTACGAGCAGTACTTC
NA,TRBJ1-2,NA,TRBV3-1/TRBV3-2,CASSRAAYGYTF,TGTGCCAGCAGCCGGGCAGCCTATGGCTACACCTTC
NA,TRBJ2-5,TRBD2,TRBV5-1,CASSQAGVETQYF,TGCGCCAGCAGCCAAGCGGGGGTGGAGACCCAGTACTTC
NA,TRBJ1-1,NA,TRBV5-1,CASSRILANTEAFF,TGCGCCAGCAGCCGCATACTAGCCAACACTGAAGCTTTCTTT
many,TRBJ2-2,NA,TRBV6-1,CASSEGAGLTGELFF,TGTGCCAGCAGTGAAGGGGCGGGCCTCACCGGGGAGCTGTTTTTT
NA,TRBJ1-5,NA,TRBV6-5,CASRVSSNQPQHF,TGTGCCAGCAGGGTCAGTAGCAATCAGCCCCAGCATTTT
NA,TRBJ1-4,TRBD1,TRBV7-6,CASSQRQGNGEKLFF,TGTGCCAGCAGCCAGCGACAGGGGAACGGGGAAAAACTGTTTTTT
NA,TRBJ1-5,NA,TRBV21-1,CASSKSQIFSFGTKSNQPQHF,TGTGCCAGCAGCAAATCACAAATCTTTTCCTTCGGGACAAAGAGCAATCAGCCCCAGCATTTT
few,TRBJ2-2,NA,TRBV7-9,CASSSNPQVNTGELFF,TGTGCCAGCAGCTCCAATCCGCAGGTCAACACCGGGGAGCTGTTTTTT
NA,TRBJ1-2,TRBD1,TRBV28,CASRPDRGPYYGYTF,TGTGCCAGCAGGCCTGACAGGGGCCCATACTATGGCTACACCTTC
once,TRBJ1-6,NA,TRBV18,CASSRDTTDTLHF,TGTGCCAGCTCACGGGACACCACGGACACCCTCCACTTT
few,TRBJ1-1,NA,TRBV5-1,CASSLGRGWDTEAFF,TGCGCCAGCAGCTTGGGAAGGGGGTGGGACACTGAAGCTTTCTTT
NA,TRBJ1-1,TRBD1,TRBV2,CASSGNRGKTEAFF,TGTGCCAGCAGTGGAAACAGGGGAAAGACTGAAGCTTTCTTT
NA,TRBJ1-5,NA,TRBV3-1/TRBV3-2,CASSFGGFNQPQHF,TGTGCCAGCAGCTTCGGGGGTTTTAATCAGCCCCAGCATTTT
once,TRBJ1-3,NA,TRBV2,CASSESDFGGSGNTIYF,TGTGCCAGCAGTGAATCGGACTTCGGAGGGTCCGGAAACACCATATATTTT
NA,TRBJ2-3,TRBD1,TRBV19,CASSMTGGITDTQYF,TGTGCCAGTAGTATGACAGGGGGCATAACAGATACGCAGTATTTT
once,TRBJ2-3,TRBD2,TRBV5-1,CASSSWGPTSGATDTQYF,TGCGCCAGCAGCTCCTGGGGGCCCACTAGCGGGGCCACAGATACGCAGTATTTT